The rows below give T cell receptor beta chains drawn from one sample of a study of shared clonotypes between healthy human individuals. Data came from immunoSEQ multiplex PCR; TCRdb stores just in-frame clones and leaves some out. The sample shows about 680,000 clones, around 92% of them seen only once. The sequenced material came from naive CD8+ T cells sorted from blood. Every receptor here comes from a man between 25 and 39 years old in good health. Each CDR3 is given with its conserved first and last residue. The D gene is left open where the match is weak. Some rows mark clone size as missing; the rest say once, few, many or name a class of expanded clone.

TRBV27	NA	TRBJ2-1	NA	CASRLGDEQFF	TGTGCCAGCCGCTTAGGGGATGAGCAGTTCTTC
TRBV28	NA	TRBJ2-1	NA	CASSLQGRGDEQFF	TGTGCCAGCAGTTTACAAGGGAGGGGGGATGAGCAGTTCTTC
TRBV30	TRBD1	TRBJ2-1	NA	CAWSGGQQSQFF	TGTGCCTGGAGTGGGGGACAGCAAAGCCAGTTCTTC
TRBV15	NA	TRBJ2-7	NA	CATSRISGLPGYEQYF	TGTGCCACCAGCAGAATCTCGGGACTGCCAGGCTACGAGCAGTACTTC
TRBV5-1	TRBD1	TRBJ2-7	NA	CASSLAHRSTGGDEQYF	TGCGCCAGCAGCTTGGCCCACAGATCGACAGGGGGCGACGAGCAGTACTTC
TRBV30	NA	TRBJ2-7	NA	CAWSWGSSYEQYF	TGTGCCTGGAGTTGGGGGAGCTCCTACGAGCAGTACTTC
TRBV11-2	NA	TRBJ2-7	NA	CASSLGRDYEQYF	TGTGCCAGCAGCTTAGGGAGAGACTACGAGCAGTACTTC
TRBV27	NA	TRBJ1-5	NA	CASSSAGGNQPQHF	TGTGCCAGCTCCAGCGCGGGGGGCAATCAGCCCCAGCATTTT
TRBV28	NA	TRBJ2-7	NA	CASSLGAYEQYF	TGTGCCAGCAGTTTGGGGGCCTACGAGCAGTACTTC
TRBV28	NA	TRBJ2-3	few	CASSRGGGNTDTQYF	TGTGCCAGCAGTCGAGGGGGAGGGAACACAGATACGCAGTATTTT
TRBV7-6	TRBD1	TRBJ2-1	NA	CASSLRTGQNEQFF	TGTGCCAGCAGCTTGAGGACAGGCCAAAATGAGCAGTTCTTC
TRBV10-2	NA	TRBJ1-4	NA	CASSDGSNEKLFF	TGCGCCAGCAGTGACGGTAGTAATGAAAAACTGTTTTTT
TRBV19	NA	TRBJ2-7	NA	CASSMYRAVEFSYEQYF	TGTGCCAGTAGTATGTACAGGGCCGTTGAATTTTCCTACGAGCAGTACTTC
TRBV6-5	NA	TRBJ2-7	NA	CASSYPGGGTYEQYF	TGTGCCAGCAGTTACCCCGGAGGCGGTACCTACGAGCAGTACTTC
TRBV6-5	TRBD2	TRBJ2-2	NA	CASSYGPAGAGELFF	TGTGCCAGCAGTTATGGCCCAGCGGGAGCCGGGGAGCTGTTTTTT
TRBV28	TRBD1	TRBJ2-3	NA	CASKPTVGIDRVRTDTQYF	TGTGCCAGCAAACCCACTGTTGGCATAGACAGGGTCAGGACAGATACGCAGTATTTT
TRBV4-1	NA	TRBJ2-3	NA	CASSQETSGVSTDTQYF	TGCGCCAGCAGCCAAGAAACCAGCGGCGTTAGCACAGATACGCAGTATTTT
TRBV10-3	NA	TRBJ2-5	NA	CAISESRGNMNSETQYF	TGTGCCATCAGTGAGTCCAGGGGTAACATGAATTCAGAGACCCAGTACTTC